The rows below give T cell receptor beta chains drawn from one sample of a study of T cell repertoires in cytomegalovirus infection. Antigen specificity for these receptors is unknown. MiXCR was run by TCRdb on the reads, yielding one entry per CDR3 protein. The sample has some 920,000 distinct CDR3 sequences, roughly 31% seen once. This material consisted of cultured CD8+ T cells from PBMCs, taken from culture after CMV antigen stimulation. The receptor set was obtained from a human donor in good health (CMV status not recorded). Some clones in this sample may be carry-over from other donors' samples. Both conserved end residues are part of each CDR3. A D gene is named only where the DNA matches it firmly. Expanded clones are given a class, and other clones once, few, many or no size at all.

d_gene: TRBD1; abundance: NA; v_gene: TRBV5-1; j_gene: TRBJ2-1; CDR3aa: CASSVTGAVEQFF; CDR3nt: TGCGCCAGCAGCGTGACAGGGGCGGTTGAGCAGTTCTTC
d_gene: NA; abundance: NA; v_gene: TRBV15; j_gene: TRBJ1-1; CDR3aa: CATSRDPGGTEAFF; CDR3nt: TGTGCCACCAGCAGAGATCCGGGGGGTACTGAAGCTTTCTTT
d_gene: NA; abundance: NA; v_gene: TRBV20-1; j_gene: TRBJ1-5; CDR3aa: CSARDLERSNQPQHF; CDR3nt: TGCAGTGCTAGAGATCTCGAACGGAGCAATCAGCCCCAGCATTTT
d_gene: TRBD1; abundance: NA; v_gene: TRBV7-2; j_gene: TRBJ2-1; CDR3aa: CASSSPGTGGRGEQFF; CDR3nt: TGTGCCAGCAGCTCCCCCGGGACAGGGGGTAGGGGTGAGCAGTTCTTC
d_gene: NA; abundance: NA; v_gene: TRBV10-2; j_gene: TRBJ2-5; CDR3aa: CASRDPQETQYF; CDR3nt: TGCGCCAGCCGGGACCCCCAAGAGACCCAGTACTTC
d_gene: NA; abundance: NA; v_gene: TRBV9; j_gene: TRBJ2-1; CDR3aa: CANSMSGVPEQFF; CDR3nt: TGTGCCAACAGCATGTCGGGGGTCCCTGAGCAGTTCTTC
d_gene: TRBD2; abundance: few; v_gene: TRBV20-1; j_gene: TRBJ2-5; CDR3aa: CSASRTSGTQETQYF; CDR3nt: TGCAGTGCTTCAAGGACTAGCGGAACACAAGAGACCCAGTACTTC
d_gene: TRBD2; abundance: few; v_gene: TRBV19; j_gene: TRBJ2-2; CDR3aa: CASSLLAGGTGELFF; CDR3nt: TGTGCCAGTAGTCTCCTAGCGGGAGGGACCGGGGAGCTGTTTTTT
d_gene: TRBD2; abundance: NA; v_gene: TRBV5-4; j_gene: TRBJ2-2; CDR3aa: CASTRAGGLGGELFF; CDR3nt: TGTGCCAGCACCCGAGCGGGGGGGCTTGGCGGGGAGCTGTTTTTT
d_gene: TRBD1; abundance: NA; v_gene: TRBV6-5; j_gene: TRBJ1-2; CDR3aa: CASSYSYRGNYGYTF; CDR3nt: TGTGCCAGCAGTTACTCCTACAGGGGAAACTATGGCTACACCTTC
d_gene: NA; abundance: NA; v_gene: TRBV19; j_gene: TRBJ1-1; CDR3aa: CASSIDHGTEAFF; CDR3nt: TGTGCCAGTAGTATAGATCATGGCACTGAAGCTTTCTTT
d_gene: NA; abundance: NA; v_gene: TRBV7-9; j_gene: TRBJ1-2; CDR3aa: CASSLEGNSYGYTF; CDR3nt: TGTGCCAGCAGCTTAGAGGGTAACAGCTATGGCTACACCTTC
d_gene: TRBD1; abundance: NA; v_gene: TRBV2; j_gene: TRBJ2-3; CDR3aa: CASSLRGRTGDTQYF; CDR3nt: TGTGCCAGCAGTCTCAGGGGGCGAACCGGGGATACGCAGTATTTT
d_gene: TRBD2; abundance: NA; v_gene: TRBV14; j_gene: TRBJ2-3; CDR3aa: CASSPGTSGTVKDTQYF; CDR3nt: TGTGCCAGCAGTCCCGGGACTAGCGGAACGGTAAAAGATACGCAGTATTTT
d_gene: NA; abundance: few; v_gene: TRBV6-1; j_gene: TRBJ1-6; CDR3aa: CASSERVIGGNSPLHF; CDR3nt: TGTGCCAGCAGTGAAAGAGTCATAGGTGGCAATTCACCCCTCCACTTT
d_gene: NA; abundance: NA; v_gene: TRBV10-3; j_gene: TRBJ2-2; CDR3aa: CAIRRGGELFF; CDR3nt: TGTGCCATCAGGCGGGGCGGGGAGCTGTTTTTT
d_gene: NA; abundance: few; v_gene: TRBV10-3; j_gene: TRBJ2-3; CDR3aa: CAISESTGSSTDTQYF; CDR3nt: TGTGCCATCAGTGAGTCTACGGGGTCCAGCACAGATACGCAGTATTTT
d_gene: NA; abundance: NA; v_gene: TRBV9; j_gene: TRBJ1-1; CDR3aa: CASSALRGPMNTEAFF; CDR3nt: TGTGCCAGCAGCGCACTGCGGGGCCCCATGAACACTGAAGCTTTCTTT
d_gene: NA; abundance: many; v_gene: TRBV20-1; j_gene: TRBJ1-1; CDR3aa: CSARDWSRGDTEAFF; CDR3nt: TGCAGTGCTAGAGATTGGTCTCGAGGGGACACTGAAGCTTTCTTT
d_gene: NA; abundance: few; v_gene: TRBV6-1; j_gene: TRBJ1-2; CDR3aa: CASSWTGSYGYTF; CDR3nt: TGTGCCAGCAGTTGGACGGGTTCCTATGGCTACACCTTC
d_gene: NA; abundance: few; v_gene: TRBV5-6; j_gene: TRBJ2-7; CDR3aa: CASAAGIGYEQYF; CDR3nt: TGTGCCAGCGCAGCTGGGATAGGGTACGAGCAGTACTTC
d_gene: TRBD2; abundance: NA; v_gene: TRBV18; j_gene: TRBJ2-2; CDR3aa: CASSPPGTSVTGELFF; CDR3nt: TGTGCCAGCTCACCACCCGGGACTAGCGTCACCGGGGAGCTGTTTTTT
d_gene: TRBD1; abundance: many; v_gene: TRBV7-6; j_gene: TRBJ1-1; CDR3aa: CASSPRTGGLGGNTEAFF; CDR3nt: TGTGCCAGCAGTCCGAGGACAGGAGGTCTCGGGGGGAACACTGAAGCTTTCTTT
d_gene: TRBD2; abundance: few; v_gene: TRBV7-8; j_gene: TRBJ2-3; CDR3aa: CASSSTSGAYFTDTQYF; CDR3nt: TGTGCCAGCAGCTCGACTAGCGGGGCATATTTCACAGATACGCAGTATTTT
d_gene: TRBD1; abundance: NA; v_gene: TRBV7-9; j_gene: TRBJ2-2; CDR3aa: CASSLPETGESSGELFF; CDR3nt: TGTGCCAGCAGCCTCCCAGAGACAGGGGAATCATCCGGGGAGCTGTTTTTT
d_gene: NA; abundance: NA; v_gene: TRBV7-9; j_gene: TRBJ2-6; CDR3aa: CASSSQVWDSGANVLTF; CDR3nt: TGTGCCAGCAGCTCCCAGGTGTGGGACTCTGGGGCCAACGTCCTGACTTTC
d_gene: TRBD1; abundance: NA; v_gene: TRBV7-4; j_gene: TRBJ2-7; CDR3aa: CASSSHPEDRSHEQYF; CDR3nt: TGTGCCAGCAGTTCTCACCCTGAGGACAGGTCCCACGAGCAGTACTTC
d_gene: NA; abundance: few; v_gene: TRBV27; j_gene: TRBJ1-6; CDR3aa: CASSLLIGQRNSPLHF; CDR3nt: TGTGCCAGCAGTTTGTTAATTGGCCAGAGAAATTCACCCCTCCACTTT
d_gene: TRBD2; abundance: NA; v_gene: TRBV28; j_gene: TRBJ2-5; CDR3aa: CASSPPLAGGLETQYF; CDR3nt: TGTGCCAGCAGTCCCCCACTGGCGGGGGGGCTGGAGACCCAGTACTTC
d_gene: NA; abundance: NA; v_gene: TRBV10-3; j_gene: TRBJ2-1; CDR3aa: CAIRTGEGHYNEQFF; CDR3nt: TGTGCCATCAGAACGGGAGAAGGCCACTACAATGAGCAGTTCTTC
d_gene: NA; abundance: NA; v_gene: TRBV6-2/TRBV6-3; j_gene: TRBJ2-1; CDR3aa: CASSQREVTYNEQFF; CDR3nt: TGTGCCAGCTCACAACGAGAGGTCACCTACAATGAGCAGTTCTTC
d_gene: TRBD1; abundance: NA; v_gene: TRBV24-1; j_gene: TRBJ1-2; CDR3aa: CATSDLNRGFEGYTF; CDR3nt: TGTGCCACCAGTGATTTGAACAGGGGATTTGAAGGCTACACCTTC
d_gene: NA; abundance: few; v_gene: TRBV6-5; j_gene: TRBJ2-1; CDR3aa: CASSYRTVNEQFF; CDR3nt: TGTGCCAGCAGTTATAGGACAGTCAATGAGCAGTTCTTC
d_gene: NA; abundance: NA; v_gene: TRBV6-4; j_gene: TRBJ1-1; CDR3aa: CASSDSGIEAFF; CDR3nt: TGTGCCAGCAGTGACTCCGGGATTGAAGCTTTCTTT
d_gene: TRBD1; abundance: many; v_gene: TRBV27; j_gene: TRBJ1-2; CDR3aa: CASHHTGTGNGYTF; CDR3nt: TGTGCCAGTCACCATACCGGGACAGGGAACGGCTACACCTTC
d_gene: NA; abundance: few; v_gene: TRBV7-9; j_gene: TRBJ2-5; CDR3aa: CASSPTVYQETQYF; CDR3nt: TGTGCCAGCAGCCCGACAGTGTACCAAGAGACCCAGTACTTC
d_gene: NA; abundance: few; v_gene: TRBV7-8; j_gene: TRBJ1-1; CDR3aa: CASSLAERMNTEAFF; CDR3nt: TGTGCCAGCAGCTTAGCGGAGCGAATGAACACTGAAGCTTTCTTT
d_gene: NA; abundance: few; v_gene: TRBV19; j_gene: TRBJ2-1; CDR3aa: CASSSDGFGNEQFF; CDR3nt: TGTGCCAGTAGTAGCGATGGTTTTGGCAATGAGCAGTTCTTC
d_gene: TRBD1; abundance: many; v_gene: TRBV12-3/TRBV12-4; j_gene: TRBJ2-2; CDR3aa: CASSRRDRGPGELFF; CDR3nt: TGTGCCAGCAGTCGCCGGGACAGGGGACCCGGGGAGCTGTTTTTT
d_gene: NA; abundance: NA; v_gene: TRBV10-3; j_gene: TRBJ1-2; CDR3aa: CAISVGENYGYTF; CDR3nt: TGTGCCATCAGTGTGGGGGAGAACTATGGCTACACCTTC
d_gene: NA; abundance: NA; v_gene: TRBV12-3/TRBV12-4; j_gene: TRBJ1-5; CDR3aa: CASSLPSGPQHF; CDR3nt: TGTGCCAGCAGTTTACCAAGCGGGCCCCAGCATTTT
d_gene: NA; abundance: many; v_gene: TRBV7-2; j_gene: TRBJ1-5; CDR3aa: CASSLSGQNNQPQHF; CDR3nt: TGTGCCAGCAGCTTGTCTGGGCAGAACAATCAGCCCCAGCATTTT
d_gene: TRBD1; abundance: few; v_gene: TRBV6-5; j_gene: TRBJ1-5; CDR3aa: CASSYQGVGNQPQHF; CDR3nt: TGTGCCAGCAGTTACCAGGGGGTCGGCAATCAGCCCCAGCATTTT
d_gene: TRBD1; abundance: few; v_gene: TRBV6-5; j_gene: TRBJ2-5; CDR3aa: CASSYWNRGETQYF; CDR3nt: TGTGCCAGCAGTTACTGGAACAGGGGGGAGACCCAGTACTTC
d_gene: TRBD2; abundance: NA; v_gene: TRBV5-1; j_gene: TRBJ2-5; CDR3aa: CASSLAGTSGGMETQYF; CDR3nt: TGCGCCAGCAGCTTGGCAGGGACTAGCGGGGGTATGGAGACCCAGTACTTC
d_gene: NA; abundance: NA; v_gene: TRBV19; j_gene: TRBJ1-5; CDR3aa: CASRTPESDQPQHF; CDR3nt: TGTGCCAGTAGAACCCCCGAGAGCGATCAGCCCCAGCATTTT
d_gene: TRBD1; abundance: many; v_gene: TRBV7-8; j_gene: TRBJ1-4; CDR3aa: CASSFPGQANEKLFF; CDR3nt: TGTGCCAGCAGCTTTCCGGGACAGGCCAATGAAAAACTGTTTTTT
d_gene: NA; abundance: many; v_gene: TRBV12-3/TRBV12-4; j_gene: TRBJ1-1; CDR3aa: CASAREGEAFF; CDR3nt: TGTGCCAGCGCGCGGGAGGGTGAAGCTTTCTTT
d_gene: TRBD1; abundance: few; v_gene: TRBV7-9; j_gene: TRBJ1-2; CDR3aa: CASSIWDRVIHDGYTF; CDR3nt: TGTGCCAGCAGCATCTGGGACAGGGTAATCCATGATGGCTACACCTTC
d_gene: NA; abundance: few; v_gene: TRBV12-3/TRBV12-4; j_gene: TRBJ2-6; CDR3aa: CASSPLGGAISPPRVLTF; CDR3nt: TGTGCCAGCAGTCCCCTCGGGGGCGCGATATCTCCCCCCCGCGTCCTGACTTTC
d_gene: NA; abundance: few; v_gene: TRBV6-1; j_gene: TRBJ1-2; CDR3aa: CASSYYGDGYTF; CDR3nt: TGTGCCAGCAGTTATTACGGCGATGGCTACACCTTC
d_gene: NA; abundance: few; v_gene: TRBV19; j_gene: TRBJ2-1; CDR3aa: CASSIQGPSGNEQFF; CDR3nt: TGTGCCAGTAGTATACAGGGGCCATCGGGAAATGAGCAGTTCTTC
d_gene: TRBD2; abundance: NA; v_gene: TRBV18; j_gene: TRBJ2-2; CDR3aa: CASSPSFGLAGEENTGELFF; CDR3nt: TGTGCCAGCTCACCAAGCTTCGGACTAGCGGGGGAGGAGAACACCGGGGAGCTGTTTTTT
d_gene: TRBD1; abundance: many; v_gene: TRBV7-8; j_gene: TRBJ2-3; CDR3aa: CASSAIDRGTDTQYF; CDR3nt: TGTGCCAGCAGCGCTATTGACAGGGGGACAGATACGCAGTATTTT
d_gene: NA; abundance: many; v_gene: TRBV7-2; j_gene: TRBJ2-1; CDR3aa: CASSFSGDSGVLEQFF; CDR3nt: TGTGCCAGCAGCTTCTCCGGTGACAGTGGCGTCCTCGAGCAGTTCTTC
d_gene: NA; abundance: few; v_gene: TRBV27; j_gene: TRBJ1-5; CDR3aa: CASREGVNSNQPQHF; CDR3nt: TGTGCCAGCCGTGAAGGGGTCAATAGCAATCAGCCCCAGCATTTT
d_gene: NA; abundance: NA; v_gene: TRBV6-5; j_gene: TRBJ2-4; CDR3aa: CASSYAGAKNIQYF; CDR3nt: TGTGCCAGCAGTTACGCAGGGGCCAAAAACATTCAGTACTTC
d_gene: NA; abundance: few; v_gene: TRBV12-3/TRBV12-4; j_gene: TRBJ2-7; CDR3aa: CASSSPGTFYEQYF; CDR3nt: TGTGCCAGCAGTTCCCCGGGGACCTTCTACGAGCAGTACTTC
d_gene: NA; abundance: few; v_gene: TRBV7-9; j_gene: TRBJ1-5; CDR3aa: CASSISGSNQPQHF; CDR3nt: TGTGCCAGCAGCATAAGTGGGAGCAATCAGCCCCAGCATTTT